Listed here are 27 T cell receptor beta chains from one sample, sequenced in a study of T cells in narcolepsy. Clones were sequenced by immunoSEQ multiplex PCR, and TCRdb holds only the in-frame ones, with some missing. The table records some 30,000 clones, around 87% of them present only once. Sequenced material: memory (CD45RA-) CD4+ T cells from blood. The receptors come from a human donor in good health.

V gene TRBV28 combines with J gene TRBJ1-1; D gene uncertain. This CDR3 spans 14 amino acids. V was pared by 4 bases and J by 4 bases, with 13 bases between. Germline CDR1 is MDHEN and CDR2 is SYDVKM. The CDR3, as DNA: TGTGCCAGCAGTTCCCCGGGCCCCAGCACTGAAGCTTTCTTT. This codes for CASSSPGPSTEAFF.

The chain has TRBV27 and TRBJ2-5, with a tentative D call TRBD1 (6 bases). The end of the DNA aligns better with TRBJ2-7, so the J call may be wrong. CDR3 length equals 15 residues. The germline CDR1 and CDR2 sequences are MNHEY and SMNVEV (reference sequence). The CDR3 region has the DNA TGTGCCAGCAGTTTGGGCGACAGGAAATCCTACGAGCAGTACTTC. Its translation: CASSLGDRKSYEQYF.

The rearrangement links TRBV7-3 to TRBJ1-1; TRBD1 aligns across 9 bases. Germline V lookup: CDR1 SGHTA, CDR2 FQGTGA. This CDR3 has 15 residues. Unmatched junction bases numbered 7, after V lost 5 bases and J lost 3 bases. The CDR3 reads CASSLQQGADTEAFF. The CDR3 DNA reads as TGTGCCAGCAGCCTACAACAGGGGGCTGACACTGAAGCTTTCTTT.

The V gene is TRBV11-2, the J gene TRBJ2-7; 7 bases fit TRBD2. The V segment lost 5 bases and the J segment 1 base; nucleotides outside the gene matches: 11. CDR1 SGHAT and CDR2 FQNNGV come from the germline V gene. The CDR3 extends over 16 amino acids. The CDR3 here is CASSPSATSSSYEQYF. The CDR3 region has the DNA TGTGCCAGCAGCCCATCGGCGACTAGCAGTTCCTACGAGCAGTACTTC.

The chain combines TRBV5-1 with TRBJ2-7, with 10 nucleotides matching TRBD1. The CDR3 loop spans 14 amino acids. Germline CDR1 SGHRS, CDR2 YFSETQ. Unmatched junction bases numbered 9, after V lost 6 bases and J lost 6 bases. The CDR3 bases are TGCGCCAGCACTTTTTCGGGACAGGGGACCGAGCAGTACTTC. It specifies CASTFSGQGTEQYF.

J is TRBJ1-3 and V is TRBV28; tentative D call: TRBD1 (6 bases). Per germline, CDR1 MDHEN and CDR2 SYDVKM. The CDR3 contains 15 residues. Trimming took off 5 bases at V and 4 bases at J, with 15 bases between the two ends. CDR3 residues: CASSPATDRGNTIYF. CDR3 nucleotides: TGTGCCAGCAGTCCCGCGACCGACAGGGGAAACACCATATATTTT.

This clone showed up just once. The chain is built from TRBV7-2 and TRBJ1-1, with 7 positions matching TRBD1. The CDR3 extends over 14 amino acids. Germline V lookup: CDR1 SGHTA, CDR2 FQGNSA. V lost 5 bases and J lost 5; bases outside the gene matches: 8. The CDR3 here is CASSPQGRRTEAFF. The CDR3 coding sequence is TGTGCCAGCAGCCCACAGGGGAGGAGGACTGAAGCTTTCTTT.

This clone was found once. V usage is TRBV7-3 and J usage is TRBJ1-3, with D unresolved. This CDR3 is 13 amino acids long. Germline-derived CDR1 and CDR2 are SGHTA and FQGTGA. Trimming pared 1 base from V and 3 bases from J, leaving 4 bases between. CDR3 nucleotides: TGTGCCAGCAGCTTAAGACGTGGAAACACCATATATTTT. This gives the protein CASSLRRGNTIYF.

The chain links TRBV28 to TRBJ1-5; D possibly corresponds to TRBD1 (6 bases). The CDR3 spans 12 residues. V lost 8 bases and J 9 bases, leaving 14 bases between the germline ends. Germline CDR1 reads MDHEN; CDR2 reads SYDVKM. The CDR3, as DNA: TGTGCCAGCCGGGACACCGGGAGGCCCCAGCATTTT. As protein: CASRDTGRPQHF.

The rearrangement links TRBV11-1 to TRBJ2-7; D unresolved. The germline V gene encodes CDR1 SGHAT and CDR2 FQDESV (reference sequence). The CDR3 runs to 13 residues. V was trimmed by 0 bases and J by 4 bases, leaving 7 bases between them. CDR3 nucleotide sequence: TGTGCCAGCAGCTTAGCAGACGGATACGAGCAGTACTTC. Translation gives CASSLADGYEQYF.

The chain carries TRBV15 and TRBJ2-5; 8 bases line up with TRBD2. Germline V gene lookup returns CDR1 LNHNV and CDR2 YYDKDF (reference sequence). The CDR3 sequence is 16 residues long. V dropped 1 base and J dropped 4; count of bases not matched to a gene: 8. The CDR3 protein is CATSRGRGGLPETQYF. The DNA for the CDR3 is TGTGCCACCAGCAGAGGGCGCGGGGGGCTGCCAGAGACCCAGTACTTC.

The chain is built from TRBV6-6 and TRBJ1-1; TRBD1 matches 8 bases. Germline CDR1 reads MNHNY; CDR2 reads SVGAGI (reference sequence). J lost 1 base, V lost 5 bases, and 6 bases had no gene match. The CDR3 has 15 residues. CDR3 protein: CASSTLGQGNTEAFF. The CDR3 nucleotides read TGTGCCAGCAGTACCCTCGGACAGGGGAACACTGAAGCTTTCTTT.

This sequence joins TRBV4-1 and TRBJ1-6; 9 nucleotides align to TRBD1. The germline gives CDR1 MGHRA, CDR2 YSYEKL. There are 21 residues in the CDR3. Losses at the gene ends were 1 base for V and 0 bases for J; bases not matched to a gene: 13. The CDR3: CASSQGPLTGGYSSYNSPLHF. CDR3 nucleotide sequence: TGCGCCAGCAGCCAAGGGCCCCTAACAGGGGGCTACAGCTCCTATAATTCACCCCTCCACTTT.

The rearrangement joins TRBV11-3 to TRBJ1-1, with D unresolved. The CDR3 extends over 12 amino acids. Germline values: CDR1 SGHNT, CDR2 YENEEA. V was shortened by 1 base and J by 11 bases, with 11 bases between the two germline ends. The CDR3: CASSLGSGRAFF. The CDR3 bases are TGTGCCAGCAGCTTAGGATCGGGGAGGGCTTTCTTT.

This rearrangement joins TRBV6-6 to TRBJ2-3, with D possibly being TRBD1 (5 bases). Trimming removed 5 bases at V and 6 bases at J, with 15 bases between. From germline, CDR1 is MNHNY and CDR2 SVGAGI (reference sequence). The CDR3 covers 14 residues. The CDR3 is CASSKQGPQDTQYF. CDR3 bases: TGTGCCAGCAGTAAGCAGGGCCCTCAGGATACGCAGTATTTT.

The chain carries TRBV30 and TRBJ1-1, with 7 nucleotides matching TRBD1. This CDR3 has 13 residues. The germline V gene encodes CDR1 GTSNPN and CDR2 SVGIG (reference sequence). The trim removed 5 bases at V and 1 base at J, leaving 4 bases unmatched. CDR3 amino acids: CAWGYRGNTEAFF. The CDR3 coding sequence is TGTGCCTGGGGCTACAGGGGGAACACTGAAGCTTTCTTT.

CDR3 protein: CASSAGGNSGNTIYF. The DNA for the CDR3 is TGTGCCAGCAGTGCAGGCGGGAACTCTGGAAACACCATATATTTT. The chain combines TRBV9 with TRBJ1-3, with D unresolved. V lost 5 bases and J lost 0, with 12 bases in between. CDR3 length: 15 residues. Germline V gives CDR1 SGDLS, CDR2 YYNGEE.

The gene calls are TRBV15 and TRBJ2-3, with TRBD2 identical over 9 bases. The CDR3 totals 19 residues. Germline CDR1 and CDR2: LNHNV and YYDKDF (reference sequence). V shed 0 bases, J shed 7 bases, and the junction held 17 bases outside the gene matches. DNA for the CDR3: TGTGCCACCAGCAGAGACGATTTGCGGGAGGGCCAGCGGGGAAATACGCAGTATTTT. It translates to CATSRDDLREGQRGNTQYF. The full variable domain, its missing parts supplied by reference TRBV15 and TRBJ2-3, is DAMVIQNPRYQVTQFGKPVTLSCSQTLNHNVMYWYQQKSSQAPKLLFHYYDKDFNNEADTPDNFQSRRPNTSFCFLDIRSPGLGDTAMYLCATSRDDLREGQRGNTQYFGPGTRLTVL.

Here the CDR3 reads CASSVVTGDRETQYF. DNA of the CDR3: TGTGCCAGCAGCGTAGTAACGGGGGATAGGGAGACCCAGTACTTC. The chain combines TRBV9 with TRBJ2-5, with D perhaps matching TRBD2 (6 bases). Trimming stripped 0 bases from V and 5 bases from J, with 14 bases between. Per the germline V gene, CDR1 is SGDLS and CDR2 is YYNGEE. This CDR3 comprises 15 residues.

The genes are TRBV30 and TRBJ2-1, with 7 bases identical to TRBD2. Per the germline V gene, CDR1 is GTSNPN and CDR2 is SVGIG (reference sequence). CDR3 length equals 17 residues. V trimming: 5 bases; J trimming: 1 base; junction bases outside the gene matches: 14. CDR3 in amino acids: CAWAAGGSSRSYNEQFF. CDR3 nucleotides: TGTGCCTGGGCCGCCGGGGGGTCATCTCGTTCCTACAATGAGCAGTTCTTC. The complete variable domain, with remaining parts taken from reference TRBV30 and TRBJ2-1, reads SQTIHQWPATLVQPVGSPLSLECTVEGTSNPNLYWYRQAAGRGLQLLFYSVGIGQISSEVPQNLSASRPQDRQFILSSKKLLLSDSGFYLCAWAAGGSSRSYNEQFFGPGTRLTVL.

The chain uses TRBV13 and TRBJ1-1; 7 bases are shared with TRBD1. This CDR3 has 15 amino acids. J was trimmed by 0 bases and V by 2 bases; bases with no gene match: 3. Germline V gives CDR1 PRHDT, CDR2 FYEKMQ (reference sequence). The CDR3: CASSLMDRMNTEAFF. The CDR3, as DNA: TGTGCCAGCAGCTTAATGGACAGGATGAACACTGAAGCTTTCTTT.

The rearrangement links TRBV5-5 to TRBJ1-6; D is ambiguous. V lost 1 base and J lost 5, with 10 bases in between. The CDR3 runs to 15 residues. Germline V gene data show CDR1 as SGHKS and CDR2 as YYEKEE (reference sequence). The CDR3 protein is CASSLLGGDNSPLHF. Here the CDR3 DNA reads TGTGCCAGCAGCTTGCTGGGTGGGGATAATTCACCCCTCCACTTT.

This chain joins TRBV5-1 and TRBJ2-5, with 8 bases identical to TRBD2. CDR1 SGHRS and CDR2 YFSETQ come from the germline V gene. The CDR3 extends over 18 amino acids. V gave up 0 bases and J gave up 0 bases; unmatched junction bases: 10. Here the CDR3 DNA reads TGCGCCAGCAGCTTGGAAGGCGAGCGGGGGCGGTACCAAGAGACCCAGTACTTC. This sequence encodes CASSLEGERGRYQETQYF.

This CDR3 reads CASSRPYGGYTF. Written as DNA, the CDR3 is TGTGCCAGCAGCCGACCGTACGGGGGCTACACCTTC. J is TRBJ1-2 and V is TRBV2; D gene unclear. The CDR3 loop spans 12 amino acids. Looked up from germline, CDR1 is SNHLY and CDR2 is FYNNEI. V was cut by 6 bases and J by 8 bases, with 13 bases left in between.

CDR3: CASSQRESGRNNYGYTF. Here the CDR3 DNA reads TGCGCCAGCAGTCAAAGAGAGTCAGGGCGAAATAACTATGGCTACACCTTC. The chain employs TRBV23-1 and TRBJ1-2; D is possibly TRBD1 (5 bases). TRBV23-1 is noted as an ORF with a role that remains uncertain. The length of the CDR3 is 17 residues. Trimming took 2 bases from V and 1 from J, leaving 17 bases between them.

The chain recombines TRBV29-1 with TRBJ2-7, with 10 bases fitting TRBD1. With V trimmed by 4 bases and J by 6 bases, 9 bases remained unmatched. Germline V CDR1 and CDR2: SQVTM, ANQGSEA. The CDR3 length is 14 residues. The CDR3 DNA sequence: TGCAGCGTTGCGGGGGGACAGGGGTGGGCCGAGCAGTACTTC. It is translated as CSVAGGQGWAEQYF.

This chain uses TRBV18 with TRBJ2-1; 9 bases are a match to TRBD2. Germline CDR1 and CDR2: KGHSH and LQKENI. CDR3 length: 18 residues. The V segment lost 3 bases and the J segment 9 bases; nucleotides outside the gene matches: 18. The CDR3 is CASSPLGLADYTLSEQFF. CDR3 bases: TGTGCCAGCTCACCGTTGGGACTAGCCGATTATACTTTAAGTGAGCAGTTCTTC. Variable domain in full (rest from reference TRBV18 and TRBJ2-1): NAGVMQNPRHLVRRRGQEARLRCSPMKGHSHVYWYRQLPEEGLKFMVYLQKENIIDESGMPKERFSAEFPKEGPSILRIQQVVRGDSAAYFCASSPLGLADYTLSEQFFGPGTRLTVL.